The 18 T cell receptor beta chains reported below all come from one sample, sequenced in a study of blood T cell repertoires in COVID-19. TCRdb's table, derived via immunoSEQ multiplex PCR, lists solely in-frame clones and lacks some. Of 45,000 to 65,000 clones listed, 90% to 95% are singletons. Input material: peripheral blood. The receptors originated from a human donor in a cohort sampled during active COVID-19.

This chain links TRBV6-2 or TRBV6-3 with TRBJ1-4; TRBD1 agrees at 8 bases. The CDR3 is 14 amino acids. Trimming took 5 bases from V and 7 from J; bases not matched to a gene: 6. CDR1 is MNHEY and CDR2 is SVGEGT in the germline V gene. CDR3 region: CASSTGTGVEKLFF. The CDR3 coding sequence is TGTGCCAGCAGTACCGGGACAGGAGTTGAAAAACTGTTTTTT.

The chain recombines TRBV27 with TRBJ2-1; D is perhaps TRBD2 (7 bases). V dropped 5 bases and J dropped 10 bases, with 18 bases sitting between them. Germline V gene data show CDR1 as MNHEY and CDR2 as SMNVEV (reference sequence). CDR3 length equals 14 residues. CDR3 nucleotides: TGTGCCAGCAGTCCCCTGTGGGGGGGCTTAGAGCAGTTCTTC. Residues: CASSPLWGGLEQFF.

The genes are TRBV6-6 and TRBJ1-1; perhaps TRBD1 as D (6 bases). CDR1 and CDR2 (germline): MNHNY, SVGAGI (reference sequence). CDR3 size: 12 residues. Trimming removed 7 bases at V and 10 bases at J, with 16 bases between. The CDR3 here is CASTGGAVGAFF. As DNA, the CDR3 is TGTGCCAGCACCGGGGGGGCTGTTGGAGCTTTCTTT.

The rearrangement links TRBV7-8 to TRBJ1-5; D is uncertain. V lost 1 base and J 7 bases, leaving 11 bases between the germline ends. CDR1 is SGHVS and CDR2 is FQNEAQ in the germline V gene. The CDR3 has 14 amino acids. CDR3 protein: CASSLGPQVQPQHF. The CDR3 DNA sequence: TGTGCCAGCAGCTTAGGGCCCCAGGTGCAGCCCCAGCATTTT.

This clone was counted between two and nine times. V gene TRBV5-6 combines with J gene TRBJ1-6; D unclear. Germline assignment: CDR1 SGHDT and CDR2 YYEEEE. The CDR3 consists of 14 residues. Trimming stripped 1 base from V and 7 bases from J, with 9 bases between. CDR3 DNA sequence: TGTGCCAGCAGCTTGTTCGCAGGAAATTCACCCCTCCACTTT. Residues: CASSLFAGNSPLHF.

The chain employs TRBV19 and TRBJ2-4; TRBD1 aligns across 11 bases. V lost 6 bases, J lost 10 bases, and 8 bases stayed unmatched. This CDR3 region has 14 residues. Germline V CDR1 and CDR2: LNHDA, SQIVND (reference sequence). The CDR3 spells CASRPGQGVRIQYF. The CDR3 coding sequence is TGTGCCAGTAGACCGGGACAGGGGGTTCGGATTCAGTACTTC.

The genes are TRBV30 and TRBJ2-1, with TRBD1 matching 7 bases. V shed 2 bases, J shed 5 bases, and the junction held 3 bases outside the gene matches. The CDR3 has 13 residues. CDR1 GTSNPN and CDR2 SVGIG come from the germline V gene (reference sequence). The CDR3 region is CAWSSGQNNEQFF. DNA for the CDR3: TGTGCCTGGAGTTCGGGACAGAACAATGAGCAGTTCTTC.

The chain combines TRBV18 with TRBJ1-2, with 9 nucleotides matching TRBD1. Trimming took 2 bases from V and 6 from J; bases not matched to a gene: 4. CDR3 size: 14 residues. In germline, CDR1 is KGHSH, CDR2 LQKENI. The CDR3 DNA reads TGTGCCAGCTCACCATCGACAGGGGGGCATGGCTACACCTTC. Translated: CASSPSTGGHGYTF.

This chain joins TRBV24-1 and TRBJ2-1; no clear D gene. Trimming took off 4 bases at V and 0 bases at J, with 12 bases between the two ends. Per the germline V gene, CDR1 is KGHDR and CDR2 is SFDVKD. The CDR3 runs 16 residues. For the CDR3, the DNA is TGTGCCACCAGTGACGGAGCGCCGAGCTCCTACAATGAGCAGTTCTTC. Translating it yields CATSDGAPSSYNEQFF.

V usage is TRBV5-8 and J usage is TRBJ2-7, with D possibly TRBD2 on 6 matching bases. This CDR3 comprises 15 residues. Per the germline V gene, CDR1 is SGHTS and CDR2 is YDEGEE. V was trimmed by 0 bases and J by 7 bases, leaving 17 bases between them. The CDR3 DNA sequence: TGTGCCAGCAGCTTGGAGCGGGTAAGAGTGGGGGAGCAGTACGTC. Translated: CASSLERVRVGEQYV.

J is TRBJ1-1 and V is TRBV24-1; tentative D call: TRBD1 (5 bases). CDR3 length: 13 amino acids. Germline V gene lookup returns CDR1 KGHDR and CDR2 SFDVKD. V dropped 6 bases and J dropped 0 bases, with 7 bases sitting between them. The CDR3 region is CATSQGMNTEAFF. CDR3 sequence (DNA): TGTGCCACCAGTCAGGGAATGAACACTGAAGCTTTCTTT.

The chain has TRBV28 and TRBJ2-6; 8 positions match TRBD1. J lost 1 base, V lost 5 bases, and 16 bases had no gene match. From germline, CDR1 is MDHEN and CDR2 SYDVKM. This CDR3 region has 20 residues. This CDR3 is CASSLTKRDRWASGANVLTF. The DNA for the CDR3 is TGTGCCAGCAGTCTAACCAAACGGGACAGGTGGGCTTCTGGGGCCAACGTCCTGACTTTC.

The chain carries TRBV15 and TRBJ2-7; no clear D. The V end lost 1 base, the J end lost 4 bases, and 8 bases lay between the germline ends. The CDR3 is 13 residues long. Germline-derived CDR1 and CDR2 are LNHNV and YYDKDF (reference sequence). This chain's CDR3 is CATSRGLPYEQYF. CDR3 sequence (DNA): TGTGCCACCAGCAGAGGCCTACCTTACGAGCAGTACTTC.

This clone appeared once. This chain links TRBV24-1 with TRBJ1-1; D uncertain. The CDR3 is made up of 13 amino acids. Germline V gives CDR1 KGHDR, CDR2 SFDVKD. Trimming shortened V by 1 base and J by 1 base, and 3 bases separated the two germline ends. The CDR3 DNA follows: TGTGCCACCAGTGATTTCGGGAACACTGAAGCTTTCTTT. As protein: CATSDFGNTEAFF.

The chain couples TRBV30 to TRBJ1-3; D is unresolved. This CDR3 is built from 13 residues. V lost 3 bases, J lost 8 bases, and 14 bases lay in between. Germline CDR1 GTSNPN, CDR2 SVGIG (reference sequence). DNA of the CDR3: TGTGCCTGGAGCTGGGCCGCCGGGGACACCATATATTTT. This translates into CAWSWAAGDTIYF.

In nucleotides, the CDR3 is TGTGCCAGCAGTTACTCGGCGGAGTACAATGAGCAGTTCTTC. Translated, it gives CASSYSAEYNEQFF. The J gene is TRBJ2-1, the V gene TRBV6-5; D is undetermined. There are 14 residues in the CDR3. The V gene lost 0 bases and the J gene lost 4 bases, with 7 bases spanning the gap. The germline V gene has CDR1 MNHEY and CDR2 SVGAGI.

V is TRBV19 and J is TRBJ1-4; no clear D. V was shortened by 5 bases and J by 8 bases, with 9 bases between the two germline ends. The CDR3 length is 12 residues. In germline, CDR1 is LNHDA, CDR2 SQIVND (reference sequence). CDR3: CASSPMGEKLFF. The CDR3 DNA follows: TGTGCCAGTAGTCCGATGGGCGAAAAACTGTTTTTT.

This chain joins TRBV5-4 and TRBJ2-3; 7 bases align to TRBD2. CDR3 size: 15 residues. The germline V gene encodes CDR1 SGHNT and CDR2 YYREEE (reference sequence). With V trimmed by 2 bases and J by 6 bases, 9 bases remained unmatched. The CDR3 region is CASSFPGVGGDTQYF. DNA of the CDR3: TGTGCCAGCAGCTTTCCGGGAGTCGGGGGGGATACGCAGTATTTT. Using reference TRBV5-4 and TRBJ2-3 for the parts outside the CDR3, the full variable domain is ETGVTQSPTHLIKTRGQQVTLRCSSQSGHNTVSWYQQALGQGPQFIFQYYREEENGRGNFPPRFSGLQFPNYSSELNVNALELDDSALYLCASSFPGVGGDTQYFGPGTRLTVL.